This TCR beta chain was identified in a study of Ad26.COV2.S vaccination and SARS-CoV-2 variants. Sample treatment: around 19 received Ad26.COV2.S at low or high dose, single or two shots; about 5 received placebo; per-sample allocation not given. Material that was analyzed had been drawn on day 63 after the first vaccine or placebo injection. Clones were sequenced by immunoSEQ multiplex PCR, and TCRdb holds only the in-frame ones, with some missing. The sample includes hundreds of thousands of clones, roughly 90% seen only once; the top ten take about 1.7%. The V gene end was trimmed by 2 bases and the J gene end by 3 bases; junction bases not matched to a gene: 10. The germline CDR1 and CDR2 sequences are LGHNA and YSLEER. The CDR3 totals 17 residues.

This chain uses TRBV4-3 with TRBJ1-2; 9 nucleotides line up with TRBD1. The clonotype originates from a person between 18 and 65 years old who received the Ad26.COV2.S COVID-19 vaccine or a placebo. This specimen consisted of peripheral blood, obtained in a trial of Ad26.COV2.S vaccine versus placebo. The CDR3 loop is CASSQTNYRGPDYGYTF. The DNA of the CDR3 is TGCGCCAGCAGCCAAACTAATTACAGGGGGCCGGACTATGGCTACACCTTC.